Described below is a single T cell receptor beta chain sequence and its context. No antigen is known for it. This entry belongs to a study of cytomegalovirus exposure and HLA in healthy donors. Study-level findings and limits: In a later analysis, several top co-occurrence clusters appeared linked to parvovirus B19, influenza, CMV and Epstein-Barr virus. A later look showed TCR association rates differing by HLA locus, highest for DRB1 and lowest for HLA-C. TCR sequences were mostly rare, though some public TCRs occurred in many donors. Listed as cytomegalovirus-associated were approximately 160 TCR beta chains.

This CDR3 spans 12 amino acids. In germline, CDR1 is KGHSH, CDR2 LQKENI. The V end was cut by 4 bases, the J end by 9 bases, with 9 bases between. Use of 60 Vbeta and 13 Jbeta primers characterized the PCR. Method: immunoSEQ multiplex PCR; TCRdb's copy keeps in-frame clones and lacks some. The data hold under 200,000 clones, with around 79% observed a single time. The chain is built from TRBV18 and TRBJ2-2; a weak D match, TRBD1 (6 bases). The sample comprised PBMCs. This TCR derives from a man aged 40-49 years in good health and CMV-seronegative. Here the CDR3 DNA reads TGTGCCAGCTCACGACAGGACCGGGAGCTGTTTTTT. Protein: CASSRQDRELFF.